The following is a TCR beta chain sequence with its context. Germline lookup yields CDR1 KGHSH and CDR2 LQKENI. The CDR3 loop spans 15 amino acids. Trimming took 6 bases from V and 4 from J, leaving 15 bases between them. The record originates from a study of blood T cell repertoires in COVID-19. Assay used: immunoSEQ multiplex PCR; TCRdb lists only in-frame clones, some missing. Counted here are roughly 280,000 clones, approximately 90% occurring once; the ten biggest clones make up approximately 3%. This TCR was recovered from a man aged 35-49 years who had been exposed to COVID-19. What was sequenced was PBMCs or T cells enriched from blood (not recorded which). This chain joins TRBV18 and TRBJ1-4; D ambiguous. The CDR3 reads CASSRQSGFNEKLFF. The CDR3 bases are TGTGCCAGCTCTCGACAATCTGGGTTTAATGAAAAACTGTTTTTT.